This TCR beta chain originates from a study of T cells in narcolepsy. Across the study: Patients with NT1 or NT2 and healthy control donors were enrolled. Study results and caveats: Autoreactive HCRT-specific and TRIB2-specific clonotypes were marked in same-patient CSF-versus-blood CD4+ comparisons. Some memory CD4+ repertoires had no autoreactive clone sequences.

TCRdb's copy holds only in-frame clones and misses some; the assay was immunoSEQ multiplex PCR. The sample records tens of thousands of clones, around four fifths being singletons. Only a few counts were recorded for this clone. Antigen specificity is unknown. V was trimmed by 6 bases and J by 2 bases, leaving 11 bases between them. CDR1 is MDHEN, CDR2 SYDVKM, per germline. The CDR3 has 14 residues. The sequence derives from a human donor in good health. The sequenced sample consisted of memory (CD45RA-) CD4+ T cells from blood. The chain links TRBV28 to TRBJ1-5; D uncertain. The CDR3 region is CASRGSVGNQPQHF. DNA for the CDR3: TGTGCCAGCAGGGGGTCGGTCGGCAATCAGCCCCAGCATTTT.